A single sample gave rise to the 32 T cell receptor beta chains below, sequenced in a study of blood T cells in healthy people across ages. Through a sample-barcoded 5' primer and a J-beta primer mix, a second PCR was run for roughly 7 to 11 cycles. TCRdb itself ran the 5' RACE reads through MiXCR, one entry per CDR3 protein. This sample has fewer than 1.5 million distinct CDR3 sequences, with 42% found just once. Sequenced input: blood. The origin of the receptors is a young woman in good health.

A word on this clonotype: One end of the junction does not line up with germline, which may come from a read error. The V call is TRBV28, the J call TRBJ2-1, with D possibly TRBD2 on 6 matching bases. CDR1 is MDHEN, CDR2 SYDVKM, per germline. This CDR3 has 15 amino acids. CDR3 bases: TGTGCCAGCAGCCCCGGACTACCAGCCTACAATGGGCAGTTCTTC. It translates to CASSPGLPAYNGQFF.

This clonotype was counted a few times. This sequence joins TRBV13 and TRBJ2-5, with TRBD2 matching 12 bases. The CDR3 sequence is 17 residues long. From germline, CDR1 is PRHDT and CDR2 FYEKMQ (reference sequence). V lost 4 bases to trimming and J lost 7 bases; unmatched junction nucleotides: 13. CDR3 in DNA: TGTGCCAGCAGCTCGCAATCGACTAGCGGGAGTGGCGGGACCCAGTACTTC. This encodes CASSSQSTSGSGGTQYF.

This clonotype appeared a few times. The chain joins TRBV7-2 to TRBJ2-7; D is ambiguous. Germline CDR1 reads SGHTA; CDR2 reads FQGNSA. This CDR3 spans 15 amino acids. V dropped 2 bases and J dropped 0 bases, with 11 bases sitting between them. CDR3 region: CASSLIAVPSYEQYF. The DNA of the CDR3 is TGTGCCAGCAGCTTAATTGCGGTACCCTCCTACGAGCAGTACTTC.

In its sample, this clonotype was seen a few times. The V and J genes are TRBV29-1 and TRBJ2-5; D remains unclear. The V gene's germline CDR1 is SQVTM and CDR2 ANQGSEA. Trimming shortened V by 3 bases and J by 1 base, and 9 bases separated the two germline ends. The CDR3 totals 13 residues. CDR3 nucleotides: TGCAGCGTTGAGGGATCAATCCAAGAGACCCAGTACTTC. It encodes CSVEGSIQETQYF. The full variable domain, its missing parts supplied by reference TRBV29-1 and TRBJ2-5, is SAVISQKPSRDICQRGTSLTIQCQVDSQVTMMFWYRQQPGQSLTLIATANQGSEATYESGFVIDKFPISRPNLTFSTLTVSNMSPEDSSIYLCSVEGSIQETQYFGPGTRLLVL.

The chain carries TRBV20-1 and TRBJ1-2; D may be TRBD1 (5 bases). Germline CDR1 and CDR2: DFQATT and SNEGSKA (reference sequence). Trimming removed 1 base from V and 8 bases from J, with 20 bases in between. This CDR3 region has 15 residues. CDR3 protein: CSARGDNGDLFGYTF. CDR3 bases: TGCAGTGCTAGAGGAGATAATGGGGACCTCTTCGGCTACACCTTC.

The table lists this clonotype with a few counts. This chain uses TRBV7-7 with TRBJ2-3, with a weak D call TRBD2 (5 bases). Germline values: CDR1 SSHAT, CDR2 FNYEAQ (reference sequence). The CDR3 has 15 amino acids. Between the trimmed V and J ends, which lost 5 bases and 1 base, there was a span of 13 bases. The CDR3 loop reads CASSRSDFGTDTQYF. CDR3 coding DNA: TGTGCCAGCAGCCGTAGCGATTTTGGCACAGATACGCAGTATTTT.

The chain joins TRBV20-1 to TRBJ2-3; D is unresolved. This CDR3 has 16 amino acids. Germline V gives CDR1 DFQATT, CDR2 SNEGSKA (reference sequence). V was pared by 6 bases and J by 0 bases, with 19 bases between. The CDR3 sequence is CSAPRQHLYSTDTQYF. The DNA of the CDR3 is TGCAGTGCCCCCCGGCAGCACCTTTACAGCACAGATACGCAGTATTTT.

On this clonotype itself: The junction does not match germline at one end; this may be a read error. The CDR3 DNA reads TGTGCCAGCAGTCGTAATCTAGCGGGAGAGTTGAATGGGCAGTTCTTC. Residues: CASSRNLAGELNGQFF. This rearrangement joins TRBV6-2 or TRBV6-3 to TRBJ2-1; 10 bases agree with TRBD2. The CDR3 loop spans 16 amino acids. Germline loops: CDR1 MNHEY, CDR2 SVGEGT.

The J gene is TRBJ2-7, the V gene TRBV9, with 7 bases aligning to TRBD2. TRBJ2-5 matches the DNA end more closely, so the J call is doubtful. The V gene's germline CDR1 is SGDLS and CDR2 YYNGEE. The CDR3 extends over 14 amino acids. The CDR3 bases are TGTGCCAGCAGCGGGGACTATGGGGGGGAGACCCAGTACTTC. Amino acid sequence: CASSGDYGGETQYF.

This clonotype was observed a few times. The rearrangement links TRBV6-2 or TRBV6-3 to TRBJ2-1, with D unclear. V was clipped by 5 bases and J by 9 bases, with 17 bases between them. The length of the CDR3 is 14 residues. Germline V gives CDR1 MNHEY, CDR2 SVGEGT. CDR3 sequence: CASSARLSESEQFF. The CDR3 DNA reads TGTGCCAGCAGTGCCCGGCTGTCAGAGAGTGAGCAGTTCTTC.

The CDR3 nucleotides are TGTGCCAGCAGCTTAAAGGGCGGGTCCTCCTACAATGAGCAGTTCTTC. Translating it yields CASSLKGGSSYNEQFF. This chain connects TRBV7-6 to TRBJ2-1; maybe TRBD2 (5 bases). V was cut by 2 bases and J by 0 bases, with 11 bases left in between. The CDR3 sequence is 16 residues long. Per the germline V gene, CDR1 is SGHVS and CDR2 is FNYEAQ.

The chain combines TRBV7-9 with TRBJ2-7; TRBD2 might be the D (6 bases). The CDR3 runs to 16 residues. Germline loops: CDR1 SEHNR, CDR2 FQNEAQ (reference sequence). The V and J ends lost 4 bases and 2 bases respectively, with 18 bases between them. The CDR3 bases are TGTGCCAGCAGCTACAATAGGGTCGGGAGAACCTACGAGCAGTACTTC. Translated: CASSYNRVGRTYEQYF. The full variable domain, rest sourced from reference TRBV7-9 and TRBJ2-7, is DTGVSQNPRHKITKRGQNVTFRCDPISEHNRLYWYRQTLGQGPEFLTYFQNEAQLEKSRLLSDRFSAERPKGSFSTLEIQRTEQGDSAMYLCASSYNRVGRTYEQYFGPGTRLTVT.

The chain joins TRBV2 to TRBJ1-2; D unclear. V lost 7 bases, J lost 7 bases, and 13 bases lay in between. Germline CDR1 SNHLY, CDR2 FYNNEI. This CDR3 has 12 amino acids. The CDR3 nucleotides are TGTGCCAGCAACTTGAGGACTGCTGGCTACACCTTC. Protein product: CASNLRTAGYTF.

This clonotype showed up just a few times. V is TRBV2 and J is TRBJ2-6, with D perhaps being TRBD1 or TRBD2 (5 bases each). The length of the CDR3 is 16 residues. Trimming stripped 6 bases from V and 0 bases from J, with 12 bases between. Germline CDR1 is SNHLY and CDR2 is FYNNEI. The DNA for the CDR3 is TGTGCCAGCAGACAGGCTACTAGCTCTGGGGCCAACGTCCTGACTTTC. Translated, it gives CASRQATSSGANVLTF.

The rearrangement links TRBV7-9 to TRBJ2-2; D is uncertain. Germline V lookup: CDR1 SEHNR, CDR2 FQNEAQ (reference sequence). The CDR3 loop spans 11 amino acids. Trimming stripped 7 bases from V and 4 bases from J, with 4 bases between. The DNA for the CDR3 is TGTGCCAGCATGAGCACCGGGGAGCTGTTTTTT. Amino acid sequence: CASMSTGELFF.

The table lists this clonotype with a few counts. This chain joins TRBV28 and TRBJ2-6, with D uncertain. The germline V gene has CDR1 MDHEN and CDR2 SYDVKM. V lost 5 bases to trimming and J lost 4 bases, with 9 bases between them. The CDR3 totals 14 residues. The CDR3: CASSPTEGANVLTF. The CDR3 DNA is TGTGCCAGCAGTCCTACGGAGGGGGCCAACGTCCTGACTTTC. Full variable domain (missing parts from reference TRBV28 and TRBJ2-6): DVKVTQSSRYLVKRTGEKVFLECVQDMDHENMFWYRQDPGLGLRLIYFSYDVKMKEKGDIPEGYSVSREKKERFSLILESASTNQTSMYLCASSPTEGANVLTFGAGSRLTVL.

This CDR3 is CASSPQPSITYEQYF. As DNA, the CDR3 is TGTGCCAGCAGCCCCCAACCGTCTATTACCTACGAGCAGTACTTC. J is TRBJ2-7 and V is TRBV14; no definite D call. The CDR3 consists of 15 residues. Trimming pared 4 bases from V and 2 bases from J, leaving 15 bases between. The germline gives CDR1 SGHDN, CDR2 FVKESK.

The chain couples TRBV20-1 to TRBJ1-5; 11 bases map to TRBD1. Germline V CDR1 and CDR2: DFQATT, SNEGSKA (reference sequence). There are 15 residues in the CDR3. The CDR3 bases are TGCAGCATCTTGCCGGGACAGGGGGGAGGTCAGCCCCAGCATTTT. Translating it yields CSILPGQGGGQPQHF.

This clonotype has a handful of counts. The V and J genes are TRBV28 and TRBJ2-7; tentatively, D is TRBD1 (6 bases). V was pared by 7 bases and J by 5 bases, with 12 bases between. CDR1 MDHEN and CDR2 SYDVKM come from the germline V gene. There are 12 residues in the CDR3. CDR3 in amino acids: CASKAGANEQYF. The CDR3 nucleotides read TGTGCCAGCAAGGCAGGGGCAAACGAGCAGTACTTC.

This clonotype was counted a few times. This chain joins TRBV29-1 and TRBJ1-1, with a tentative D call TRBD1 (6 bases). There are 17 residues in the CDR3. V was clipped by 5 bases and J by 1 base, with 23 bases between them. CDR1 SQVTM and CDR2 ANQGSEA come from the germline V gene. CDR3 DNA: TGCAGCGTTCGGCCCCGGGACACCGGGCCCTGGAACACTGAAGCTTTCTTT. It codes for CSVRPRDTGPWNTEAFF. The full variable domain, completed using reference TRBV29-1 and TRBJ1-1, is SAVISQKPSRDICQRGTSLTIQCQVDSQVTMMFWYRQQPGQSLTLIATANQGSEATYESGFVIDKFPISRPNLTFSTLTVSNMSPEDSSIYLCSVRPRDTGPWNTEAFFGQGTRLTVV.

The rearrangement joins TRBV5-1 to TRBJ2-5; the D gene could be TRBD1 or TRBD2 (5 bases each). V was pared by 0 bases and J by 3 bases, with 12 bases between. This CDR3 contains 15 residues. Per the germline V gene, CDR1 is SGHRS and CDR2 is YFSETQ. Here the CDR3 reads CASSLVRVEEETQYF. The DNA of the CDR3 is TGCGCCAGCAGCTTGGTCAGGGTGGAGGAAGAGACCCAGTACTTC.

This clonotype turned up a few times. The rearrangement uses TRBV20-1 and TRBJ2-7; no clear D. The CDR3 has 14 residues. The germline V and J ends were trimmed by 6 bases and 6 bases, with 21 bases remaining between them. From germline, CDR1 is DFQATT and CDR2 SNEGSKA (reference sequence). The CDR3 region is CSAPYRSGVGEQYF. For the CDR3, the DNA is TGCAGTGCCCCCTATCGCTCGGGCGTCGGCGAGCAGTACTTC.

This clonotype showed up just a few times. The V and J genes are TRBV24-1 and TRBJ2-3; 8 positions agree with TRBD2. V was clipped by 5 bases and J by 2 bases; unmatched bases: 5. Germline V gene sequence: CDR1 KGHDR, CDR2 SFDVKD. The CDR3 consists of 15 residues. The CDR3, as DNA: TGTGCCACCAGTGTCCGGGGGGGGAACACAGATACGCAGTATTTT. Translation gives CATSVRGGNTDTQYF.

The rearrangement uses TRBV5-1 and TRBJ2-1, with D perhaps TRBD2 (6 bases). Deletions cut 5 bases from V and 4 bases from J, with 13 bases between. The CDR3 loop spans 14 amino acids. The germline gives CDR1 SGHRS, CDR2 YFSETQ. The CDR3 loop is CASSSGGRYNEQFF. CDR3 nucleotide sequence: TGCGCCAGCAGTTCAGGAGGGAGGTACAATGAGCAGTTCTTC.

This clonotype has a handful of counts. V gene TRBV11-1 combines with J gene TRBJ2-3; perhaps TRBD2 as D (6 bases). Germline V gives CDR1 SGHAT, CDR2 FQDESV (reference sequence). There are 15 residues in the CDR3. V dropped 5 bases and J dropped 0 bases, with 12 bases sitting between them. Here the CDR3 reads CASSRRDLSTDTQYF. DNA of the CDR3: TGTGCCAGCAGCCGCCGGGACTTGAGCACAGATACGCAGTATTTT.

The rearrangement joins TRBV30 to TRBJ2-3, with D possibly called TRBD1 or TRBD2 (6 bases each). Trimming pared 3 bases from V and 3 bases from J, leaving 16 bases between. CDR1 and CDR2 from the germline V gene are GTSNPN and SVGIG (reference sequence). The CDR3 length is 15 residues. CDR3 residues: CAWRRPRGGTDTQYF. CDR3 in DNA: TGTGCCTGGAGACGACCCAGAGGGGGGACAGATACGCAGTATTTT. The whole variable domain, remainder taken from reference TRBV30 and TRBJ2-3, is SQTIHQWPATLVQPVGSPLSLECTVEGTSNPNLYWYRQAAGRGLQLLFYSVGIGQISSEVPQNLSASRPQDRQFILSSKKLLLSDSGFYLCAWRRPRGGTDTQYFGPGTRLTVL.

This clonotype was observed a handful of times. The V call is TRBV7-2, the J call TRBJ2-1; D not resolved. Germline CDR1 is SGHTA and CDR2 is FQGNSA. CDR3 size: 14 residues. Deletions cut 5 bases from V and 7 bases from J, with 15 bases between. CDR3 coding DNA: TGTGCCAGCAGCCAACGGGCCCTGGGGAATGAGCAGTTCTTC. Its translation: CASSQRALGNEQFF. The whole variable domain, remainder taken from reference TRBV7-2 and TRBJ2-1, is GAGVSQSPSNKVTEKGKDVELRCDPISGHTALYWYRQSLGQGLEFLIYFQGNSAPDKSGLPSDRFSAERTGGSVSTLTIQRTQQEDSAVYLCASSQRALGNEQFFGPGTRLTVL.

This chain connects TRBV12-3 or TRBV12-4 to TRBJ2-4, with 11 bases identical to TRBD2. With V trimmed by 2 bases and J by 15 bases, 15 bases remained unmatched. The CDR3 loop spans 16 amino acids. CDR3 sequence (DNA): TGTGCCAGCAGTTTATCGATGGTAGCGGGGGGGTTTAAGCTGTACTTC. The encoded protein is CASSLSMVAGGFKLYF.

The rearrangement uses TRBV27 and TRBJ1-1; D is perhaps TRBD1 (6 bases). Per germline, CDR1 MNHEY and CDR2 SMNVEV (reference sequence). The CDR3 totals 13 residues. The ends were cut back, 7 bases at V and 5 bases at J, with 14 bases in the middle. CDR3 in amino acids: CASTERGATEAFF. The CDR3 DNA is TGTGCCAGCACGGAACGGGGGGCAACTGAAGCTTTCTTT.

The chain carries TRBV9 and TRBJ2-4, with a possible D match to TRBD1 (6 bases). Trimming shortened V by 3 bases and J by 13 bases, and 26 bases separated the two germline ends. Germline CDR1 is SGDLS and CDR2 is YYNGEE. This CDR3 has 16 residues. The DNA of the CDR3 is TGTGCCAGCAGCGAAAACAGGGACCTACCAGTGGGGGAGCAGTACTTC. Translation: CASSENRDLPVGEQYF.

J is TRBJ2-3 and V is TRBV3-1, with a weak D call TRBD2 (6 bases). CDR3 length equals 16 residues. The germline gives CDR1 LGHDT, CDR2 YNNKEL (reference sequence). Trimming removed 0 bases from V and 0 bases from J, with 10 bases in between. CDR3 DNA: TGTGCCAGCAGCCAAGAGGAACTAGCTAGCACAGATACGCAGTATTTT. As protein: CASSQEELASTDTQYF.

The chain joins TRBV29-1 to TRBJ1-1; the match to TRBD1 covers 7 bases. Germline CDR1 reads SQVTM; CDR2 reads ANQGSEA. CDR3 size: 13 residues. The junction had 6 bases not matched to a gene; V was cut back by 7 bases and J by 1 base. This chain's CDR3 is CSASKGANTEAFF. The CDR3 nucleotides are TGCAGCGCCTCGAAGGGGGCGAACACTGAAGCTTTCTTT.